The T cell receptor beta chain described here comes from a study of OX40 agonist ivuxolimab in advanced cancers. Study summary: Partial responses occurred in Three dose-escalation patients, one with hepatocellular carcinoma and two with cutaneous melanoma.

Generated by immunoSEQ multiplex PCR, the TCRdb table keeps only in-frame clones and is missing some. The sample shows roughly 64,000 clones, about 80% of them seen only once. Germline lookup yields CDR1 SGHNT and CDR2 YYREEE (reference sequence). The CDR3 runs 15 residues. Trimming removed 0 bases at V and 8 bases at J, with 14 bases between. The chain uses TRBV5-4 and TRBJ2-2; a possible D gene is TRBD2 (6 bases). The sequencing here drew on CD4+ or CD8+ T cells sorted from blood, taken in a trial of the OX40 agonist ivuxolimab. This sequence was found in an adult with an advanced solid tumor such as melanoma, head and neck, liver or kidney cancer. The CDR3, as DNA: TGTGCCAGCAGCTTGGTGCGGGGCCCAGGGGGGGAGCTGTTTTTT. It is translated as CASSLVRGPGGELFF.